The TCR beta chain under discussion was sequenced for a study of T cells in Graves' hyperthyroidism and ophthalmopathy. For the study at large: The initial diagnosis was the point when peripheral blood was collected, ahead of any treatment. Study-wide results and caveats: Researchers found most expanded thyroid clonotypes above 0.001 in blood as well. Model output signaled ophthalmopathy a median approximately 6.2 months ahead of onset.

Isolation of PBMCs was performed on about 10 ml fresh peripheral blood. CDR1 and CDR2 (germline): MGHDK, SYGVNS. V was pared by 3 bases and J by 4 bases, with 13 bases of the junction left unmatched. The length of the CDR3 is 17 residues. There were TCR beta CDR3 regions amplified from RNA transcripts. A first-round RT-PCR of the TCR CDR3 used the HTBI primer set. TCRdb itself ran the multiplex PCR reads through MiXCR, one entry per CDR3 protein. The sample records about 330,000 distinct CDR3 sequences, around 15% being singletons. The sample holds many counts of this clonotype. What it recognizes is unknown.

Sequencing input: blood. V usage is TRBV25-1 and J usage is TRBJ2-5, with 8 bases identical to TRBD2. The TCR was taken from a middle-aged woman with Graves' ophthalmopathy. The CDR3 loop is CASSDSHLRLAGETQYF. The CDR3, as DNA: TGTGCCAGCAGTGACTCCCACCTCCGGCTAGCGGGAGAGACCCAGTACTTC.